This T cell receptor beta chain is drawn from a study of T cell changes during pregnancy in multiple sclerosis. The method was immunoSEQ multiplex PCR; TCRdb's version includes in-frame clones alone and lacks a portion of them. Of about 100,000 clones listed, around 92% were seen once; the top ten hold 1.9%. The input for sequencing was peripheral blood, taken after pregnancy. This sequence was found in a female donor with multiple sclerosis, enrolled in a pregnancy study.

The CDR3 bases are TGTGCCAGCAGCGCAACAACTAGCGGGGGGGGAGAGACCCAGTACTTC. Protein sequence: CASSATTSGGGETQYF. J is TRBJ2-5 and V is TRBV7-9; TRBD2 aligns across 13 bases. CDR3 size: 16 residues. With V trimmed by 5 bases and J by 4 bases, 7 bases remained unmatched. Looked up from germline, CDR1 is SEHNR and CDR2 is FQNEAQ (reference sequence).